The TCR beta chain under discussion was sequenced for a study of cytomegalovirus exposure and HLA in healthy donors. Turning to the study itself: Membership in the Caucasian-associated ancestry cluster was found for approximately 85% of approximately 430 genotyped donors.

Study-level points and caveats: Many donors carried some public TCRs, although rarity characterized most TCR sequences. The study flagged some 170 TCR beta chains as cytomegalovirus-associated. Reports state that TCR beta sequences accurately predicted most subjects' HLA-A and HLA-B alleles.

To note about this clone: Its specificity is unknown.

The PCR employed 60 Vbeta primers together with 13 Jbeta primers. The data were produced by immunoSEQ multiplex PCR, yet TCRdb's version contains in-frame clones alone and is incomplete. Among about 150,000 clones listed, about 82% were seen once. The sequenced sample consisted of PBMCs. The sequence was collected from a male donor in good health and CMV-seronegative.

The CDR3 sequence is CASSLTGTSYEQYF. CDR3 nucleotide sequence: TGCGCCAGCAGCTTGACGGGAACCTCCTACGAGCAGTACTTC. This chain uses TRBV5-1 with TRBJ2-7; tentatively, D is TRBD2 (5 bases). Trimming cost V 1 base and J 0 bases, with 8 bases left between them. Per the germline V gene, CDR1 is SGHRS and CDR2 is YFSETQ. The CDR3 spans 14 residues.